This is a list of T cell receptor beta chains from one sample in a study of early T cells in non-severe SARS-CoV-2 infection. A single record per CDR3 protein comes from TCRdb applying MiXCR to the 5' RACE reads. The sample gives about 61,000 distinct CDR3 sequences, 12% of which show up once; over 1% is in the top ten. Sequences were derived from whole blood, sampled at baseline. The origin of the receptors is an adult who was a healthcare worker with PCR-confirmed SARS-CoV-2 infection or an uninfected control (not recorded which). The donor label of this sample is uncertain. Each CDR3 is given with its conserved first and last residue. D genes are given only for firm matches. Expanded clones get a size class; other rows say once, few or many, or leave the size out.

j_call: TRBJ2-1; v_call: TRBV18; d_call: .; clone_size: few; cdr3_nt: TGTGCCAGCTCACCACCGGGGGATAATGAGCAGTTCTTC; cdr3_aa: CASSPPGDNEQFF
j_call: TRBJ1-2; v_call: TRBV6-1; d_call: TRBD1; clone_size: few; cdr3_nt: TGTGCCAGCAGGTCTACAGGGGGCGTATATGGCTACACCTTC; cdr3_aa: CASRSTGGVYGYTF
j_call: TRBJ1-1; v_call: TRBV29-1; d_call: .; clone_size: .; cdr3_nt: TGCAGCGTCGGCGAGATTGCCAGGGAGAGAGGAGCTTTCTTT; cdr3_aa: CSVGEIARERGAFF
j_call: TRBJ1-1; v_call: TRBV14; d_call: .; clone_size: many; cdr3_nt: TGTGCCAGCAGCCGATACAAGCTAATAGGGGGAAAGAACACTGAAGCTTTCTTT; cdr3_aa: CASSRYKLIGGKNTEAFF
j_call: TRBJ2-4; v_call: TRBV11-3; d_call: TRBD1; clone_size: .; cdr3_nt: TGTGCCAGCAGCGACGGGACAGCAGAAGCCAAAAACATTCAGTACTTC; cdr3_aa: CASSDGTAEAKNIQYF
j_call: TRBJ2-3; v_call: TRBV10-1; d_call: TRBD2; clone_size: many; cdr3_nt: TGCGCCAGCAGTCAATCCGGGACTAGCGGGATAGATACGCAGTATTTT; cdr3_aa: CASSQSGTSGIDTQYF
j_call: TRBJ2-2; v_call: TRBV19; d_call: .; clone_size: few; cdr3_nt: TGTGCCAGTAGTGTACGGGACCGATACACCGGGGAGCTGTTTTTT; cdr3_aa: CASSVRDRYTGELFF
j_call: TRBJ2-1; v_call: TRBV7-6; d_call: TRBD1; clone_size: .; cdr3_nt: TGTGCCAGCAGTCGAGACAGGGGGCACAATGAGCAGTTCTTC; cdr3_aa: CASSRDRGHNEQFF
j_call: TRBJ2-2; v_call: TRBV3-1; d_call: .; clone_size: many; cdr3_nt: TGTGCCAGCAGCCAAGGGGCTCTTACCACCGGGGAGCTGTTTTTT; cdr3_aa: CASSQGALTTGELFF
j_call: TRBJ1-2; v_call: TRBV14; d_call: .; clone_size: .; cdr3_nt: TGTGCCAGCAGCCAAGTCGGGCAGGGTTTAACCGGTGGCTACACCTTC; cdr3_aa: CASSQVGQGLTGGYTF
j_call: TRBJ1-4; v_call: TRBV6-6; d_call: .; clone_size: few; cdr3_nt: TGTGCCAGCAGTTACTCGGGGGGGGAAAATGAAAAACTGTTTTTT; cdr3_aa: CASSYSGGENEKLFF
j_call: TRBJ2-1; v_call: TRBV28; d_call: .; clone_size: many; cdr3_nt: TGTGCCAGCAGTTCCGGGACATTTTACCGCGGCAACAATGAGCAGTTCTTC; cdr3_aa: CASSSGTFYRGNNEQFF
j_call: TRBJ1-4; v_call: TRBV7-9; d_call: TRBD1; clone_size: few; cdr3_nt: TGTGCCAGCAGCCTGACAGGGGGTGAAAAACTGTTTTTT; cdr3_aa: CASSLTGGEKLFF
j_call: TRBJ1-1; v_call: TRBV11-2; d_call: .; clone_size: many; cdr3_nt: TGTGCCAGCAGCTTGGAGGGGTTTTACACTGAAGCTTTCTTT; cdr3_aa: CASSLEGFYTEAFF
j_call: TRBJ2-5; v_call: TRBV4-2; d_call: TRBD2; clone_size: .; cdr3_nt: TGTGCCAGCAGCCGACGACTAGCGGGGGGCCAAGAGACCCAGTACTTC; cdr3_aa: CASSRRLAGGQETQYF
j_call: TRBJ2-2; v_call: TRBV2; d_call: TRBD1; clone_size: once; cdr3_nt: TGTGCCAGCAGTCGGCAGGGGGCGGATACCGGGGAGCTGTTTTTT; cdr3_aa: CASSRQGADTGELFF
j_call: TRBJ2-1; v_call: TRBV5-6; d_call: .; clone_size: .; cdr3_nt: TGTGCCAGCAGCTTGGGATCCTTCTACAATGAGCAGTTCTTC; cdr3_aa: CASSLGSFYNEQFF
j_call: TRBJ1-2; v_call: TRBV13; d_call: .; clone_size: .; cdr3_nt: TGTGCCAGCAGCCAGGACAGACACTATGGCTACACCTTC; cdr3_aa: CASSQDRHYGYTF
j_call: TRBJ1-2; v_call: TRBV4-1; d_call: TRBD1; clone_size: few; cdr3_nt: TGCGCCAGCAGCCAAGATAAGAAGGGACAGGGGGCTTATGGCTACACCTTC; cdr3_aa: CASSQDKKGQGAYGYTF
j_call: TRBJ1-6; v_call: TRBV25-1; d_call: .; clone_size: many; cdr3_nt: TGTGCCAGCAGGCGGGACTCCGGGGGTAATTCACCCCTCCACTTT; cdr3_aa: CASRRDSGGNSPLHF
j_call: TRBJ2-2; v_call: TRBV10-1; d_call: TRBD1; clone_size: .; cdr3_nt: TGCGCCAGCAGTCCCGGGACAGAGAACACCGGGGAGCTGTTTTTT; cdr3_aa: CASSPGTENTGELFF
j_call: TRBJ2-5; v_call: TRBV6-2/TRBV6-3; d_call: .; clone_size: few; cdr3_nt: TGTGCCAGCAGTTTGTTGCAAGAGACCCAGTACTTC; cdr3_aa: CASSLLQETQYF
j_call: TRBJ2-3; v_call: TRBV30; d_call: TRBD2; clone_size: few; cdr3_nt: TGTGCCTGGAGTGTACTAGCGGGGGGCACAGATACGCAGTATTTT; cdr3_aa: CAWSVLAGGTDTQYF
j_call: TRBJ1-2; v_call: TRBV6-6; d_call: TRBD1; clone_size: .; cdr3_nt: TGTGCCAACCGGGACAGGGGGCTTGGTGGCTACACCTTC; cdr3_aa: CANRDRGLGGYTF
j_call: TRBJ1-2; v_call: TRBV7-2; d_call: .; clone_size: .; cdr3_nt: TGTGCCAGCAGCTTAAGTAGAGCTAACTATGGCTACACCTTC; cdr3_aa: CASSLSRANYGYTF
j_call: TRBJ1-5; v_call: TRBV12-3/TRBV12-4; d_call: TRBD1; clone_size: .; cdr3_nt: TGTGCCAGCAGTCCGCATACGACAGGGCCTCAGCCCCAGCATTTT; cdr3_aa: CASSPHTTGPQPQHF
j_call: TRBJ2-3; v_call: TRBV7-8; d_call: .; clone_size: many; cdr3_nt: TGTGCCAGCAGCTCCTCTAGCACAGATACGCAGTATTTT; cdr3_aa: CASSSSSTDTQYF
j_call: TRBJ1-5; v_call: TRBV19; d_call: TRBD1; clone_size: .; cdr3_nt: TGTGCCAGTAGTCCCCAAGACAGGGTAGGTCAGCCCCAGCATTTT; cdr3_aa: CASSPQDRVGQPQHF
j_call: TRBJ2-1; v_call: TRBV3-1; d_call: TRBD2; clone_size: .; cdr3_nt: TGTGCCAGCAGCCCTAGCGGGGGGCCGGGTGAGCAGTTCTTC; cdr3_aa: CASSPSGGPGEQFF
j_call: TRBJ2-2; v_call: TRBV12-3/TRBV12-4; d_call: .; clone_size: many; cdr3_nt: TGTGCCAGCAGGACGAGGGGTCTTGGGGAGCTGTTTTTT; cdr3_aa: CASRTRGLGELFF
j_call: TRBJ2-2; v_call: TRBV5-5; d_call: .; clone_size: few; cdr3_nt: TGTGCCAGCAGCTTTAGTTGGAGGACCGGGGAGCTGTTTTTT; cdr3_aa: CASSFSWRTGELFF
j_call: TRBJ2-2; v_call: TRBV10-3; d_call: .; clone_size: few; cdr3_nt: TGTGCCATCAGTGAAAGGGGGGCTCCCACCGGGGAGCTGTTTTTT; cdr3_aa: CAISERGAPTGELFF
j_call: TRBJ2-3; v_call: TRBV12-3/TRBV12-4; d_call: .; clone_size: .; cdr3_nt: TGTGCCAGCAGAGGACGGCGGGGAGATACGCAGTATTTT; cdr3_aa: CASRGRRGDTQYF
j_call: TRBJ2-5; v_call: TRBV19; d_call: .; clone_size: .; cdr3_nt: TGTGCCAGTAGTATGAGGGGAGCGGGCCAAGAGACCCAGTACTTC; cdr3_aa: CASSMRGAGQETQYF
j_call: TRBJ2-3; v_call: TRBV20-1; d_call: TRBD2; clone_size: few; cdr3_nt: TGCAGTGCTAGAGATTCGGGACCTAGCGGTAGCACAGATACGCAGTATTTT; cdr3_aa: CSARDSGPSGSTDTQYF
j_call: TRBJ2-1; v_call: TRBV11-1; d_call: TRBD2; clone_size: few; cdr3_nt: TGTGCCAGCAGGGAAAGCGGGGGGGCCTCGAATGAGCAGTTCTTC; cdr3_aa: CASRESGGASNEQFF
j_call: TRBJ2-3; v_call: TRBV4-2; d_call: TRBD2; clone_size: .; cdr3_nt: TGTGCCAGCAGCCAGACAATCGCGGGACTAGCGGGGTCAGATACGCAGTATTTT; cdr3_aa: CASSQTIAGLAGSDTQYF
j_call: TRBJ2-3; v_call: TRBV29-1; d_call: TRBD2; clone_size: .; cdr3_nt: TGCAGCGGCGGACTAGCGGGGGACACAGATACGCAGTATTTT; cdr3_aa: CSGGLAGDTDTQYF
j_call: TRBJ2-3; v_call: TRBV7-9; d_call: .; clone_size: .; cdr3_nt: TGTGCCAGCAGCCCAGACAGAGGGTCCACAGATACGCAGTATTTT; cdr3_aa: CASSPDRGSTDTQYF
j_call: TRBJ2-2; v_call: TRBV18; d_call: .; clone_size: .; cdr3_nt: TGTGCCAGCTCACCAATTGTTGGCTCGAACACCGGGGAGCTGTTTTTT; cdr3_aa: CASSPIVGSNTGELFF
j_call: TRBJ2-5; v_call: TRBV2; d_call: TRBD2; clone_size: few; cdr3_nt: TGTGCCAGCAGGGCCGCGGGGGAGTGGCAAGAGACCCAGTACTTC; cdr3_aa: CASRAAGEWQETQYF
j_call: TRBJ1-2; v_call: TRBV6-5; d_call: .; clone_size: few; cdr3_nt: TGTGCCAGCAGATCCACCCCCGGCGGAGCTAACTATGGCTACACCTTC; cdr3_aa: CASRSTPGGANYGYTF
j_call: TRBJ2-1; v_call: TRBV6-5; d_call: TRBD1; clone_size: few; cdr3_nt: TGTGCCAGCAGTCAGAATGACAGGGGTAGGGGTGAGCAGTTCTTC; cdr3_aa: CASSQNDRGRGEQFF
j_call: TRBJ2-1; v_call: TRBV6-1; d_call: .; clone_size: .; cdr3_nt: TGTGCCAGCAGAGGGGTCCTCTCCTACAATGAGCAGTTCTTC; cdr3_aa: CASRGVLSYNEQFF
j_call: TRBJ2-1; v_call: TRBV3-1; d_call: TRBD1; clone_size: few; cdr3_nt: TGTGCCAGCAGCCAACTGGGACAGGGGGCCTCCTACAATGAGCAGTTCTTC; cdr3_aa: CASSQLGQGASYNEQFF
j_call: TRBJ2-5; v_call: TRBV5-4; d_call: .; clone_size: few; cdr3_nt: TGTGCCAGCAGCATTGACAGGCCGATCCAAGAGACCCAGTACTTC; cdr3_aa: CASSIDRPIQETQYF
j_call: TRBJ1-3; v_call: TRBV30; d_call: .; clone_size: .; cdr3_nt: TGTGCCTGGAGCGGGGTGGGGGACTCTGGAAACACCATATATTTT; cdr3_aa: CAWSGVGDSGNTIYF
j_call: TRBJ2-2; v_call: TRBV28; d_call: .; clone_size: many; cdr3_nt: TGTGCCAGCAGTTTTAACAGCCCGAACACCGGGGAGCTGTTTTTT; cdr3_aa: CASSFNSPNTGELFF
j_call: TRBJ2-3; v_call: TRBV6-5; d_call: .; clone_size: .; cdr3_nt: TGTGCCAGCAGTTACTCAGGCGGGGCTAGCACAGATACGCAGTATTTT; cdr3_aa: CASSYSGGASTDTQYF
j_call: TRBJ2-3; v_call: TRBV11-3; d_call: TRBD2; clone_size: many; cdr3_nt: TGTGCCAGCAGCGGAGGACTAGCGGGGGCAGATACGCAGTATTTT; cdr3_aa: CASSGGLAGADTQYF
j_call: TRBJ2-3; v_call: TRBV9; d_call: .; clone_size: few; cdr3_nt: TGTGCCAGCAGCGTAGCTACCAGTAGCGGCACAGATACGCAGTATTTT; cdr3_aa: CASSVATSSGTDTQYF
j_call: TRBJ2-1; v_call: TRBV6-1; d_call: TRBD2; clone_size: few; cdr3_nt: TGTGCCAGCAGTGAATTGGCGGGAGCGCTCGATGAGCAGTTCTTC; cdr3_aa: CASSELAGALDEQFF
j_call: TRBJ1-1; v_call: TRBV12-3/TRBV12-4; d_call: .; clone_size: few; cdr3_nt: TGTGCCAGCAGTTTCTCGGGTCCGGGAGCTTTCTTT; cdr3_aa: CASSFSGPGAFF
j_call: TRBJ1-1; v_call: TRBV12-3/TRBV12-4; d_call: .; clone_size: .; cdr3_nt: TGTGCCAGCAGCCTCGGGACACCTCGGGGAGAAGCTTTCTTT; cdr3_aa: CASSLGTPRGEAFF
j_call: TRBJ1-5; v_call: TRBV6-1; d_call: .; clone_size: many; cdr3_nt: TGTGCCAGCATACAGGGAAGAGTTAGCAATCAGCCCCAGCATTTT; cdr3_aa: CASIQGRVSNQPQHF